The 28 T cell receptor beta chains below come from one sample, sequenced in a study of CD8 T cells in ankylosing spondylitis. TCRdb recomputed calls from the 5' RACE reads with MiXCR, one row per CDR3 protein. The data contain about 160,000 distinct CDR3 sequences, about 17% of them singletons. Sequencing used blood, either unsorted or a sorted T cell fraction (not recorded which). These TCRs come from a male donor with ankylosing spondylitis or in good health (not recorded which).

The chain combines TRBV12-3 or TRBV12-4 with TRBJ2-5, with D perhaps matching TRBD1 or TRBD2 (6 bases each). V gave up 3 bases and J gave up 4 bases, with 9 bases separating them. CDR3 length: 13 amino acids. The CDR3 DNA follows: TGTGCCAGCAGTTTCGGGGGCCGAGAGACCCAGTACTTC. Amino acid sequence: CASSFGGRETQYF.

This clonotype was seen at least ten times. The chain has TRBV29-1 and TRBJ1-1; D may be TRBD1 (5 bases). Germline assignment: CDR1 SQVTM and CDR2 ANQGSEA. The length of the CDR3 is 15 residues. Between the trimmed V and J ends, which lost 0 bases and 4 bases, there was a span of 15 bases. The CDR3 loop is CSVEDGDSSGTEAFF. Written as DNA, the CDR3 is TGCAGCGTTGAAGACGGTGACAGCTCGGGCACTGAAGCTTTCTTT.

This clonotype came up many times. The V and J genes are TRBV5-1 and TRBJ2-2; TRBD1 agrees at 7 bases. V lost 3 bases and J lost 0; bases outside the gene matches: 5. CDR1 and CDR2 from the germline V gene are SGHRS and YFSETQ. This CDR3 is 16 amino acids long. This CDR3 is CASSWGQRTNTGELFF. In DNA, the CDR3 is TGCGCCAGCAGCTGGGGACAGAGGACGAACACCGGGGAGCTGTTTTTT.

This clonotype was counted many times. The V gene is TRBV19, the J gene TRBJ2-7; 9 positions match TRBD1. Trimming removed 7 bases from V and 2 bases from J; junction bases left unmatched: 3. Germline assignment: CDR1 LNHDA and CDR2 SQIVND (reference sequence). This CDR3 has 13 amino acids. The chain's CDR3 is CASKRQGAYEQYF. CDR3 DNA sequence: TGTGCCAGTAAGCGACAGGGGGCCTACGAGCAGTACTTC.

This rearrangement joins TRBV3-1 to TRBJ1-5, with D perhaps matching TRBD1 (6 bases). Trimming removed 1 base at V and 9 bases at J, with 13 bases between. CDR1 and CDR2 (germline): LGHDT, YNNKEL (reference sequence). CDR3 length: 14 residues. CDR3 protein: CASSQVRGDTPQHF. The DNA of the CDR3 is TGTGCCAGCAGCCAAGTAAGGGGGGACACGCCCCAGCATTTT.

Ten or more counts support this clonotype. CDR3: CASSQRGGNQPQHF. DNA of the CDR3: TGCGCCAGCAGCCAACGGGGGGGCAATCAGCCCCAGCATTTT. V and J are TRBV4-1 and TRBJ1-5; weak D call: TRBD1 (5 bases). The CDR3 runs 14 residues. The V gene's germline CDR1 is MGHRA and CDR2 YSYEKL. V was pared by 2 bases and J by 2 bases, with 7 bases between.

Turning to this clonotype: A read error may produce the germline difference seen at one junction end. This rearrangement joins TRBV7-2 to TRBJ2-3; 7 bases line up with TRBD2. The CDR3 is 11 amino acids. The V gene's germline CDR1 is SGHTA and CDR2 FQGNSA. The CDR3 spells CASSLEVVREF. The CDR3 DNA is TGTGCCAGCAGCTTAGAGGTTGTGCGGGAGTTT.

This clonotype was recorded many times. This rearrangement joins TRBV5-1 to TRBJ1-4, with 10 bases aligning to TRBD1. CDR3 length equals 14 residues. V shed 6 bases and J 6 bases; nucleotides not matched to a gene: 5. CDR1 is SGHRS and CDR2 is YFSETQ in the germline V gene. CDR3 nucleotide sequence: TGCGCCAGCACCACCGGGACAGGGGATGAAAAACTGTTTTTT. As protein: CASTTGTGDEKLFF. Variable domain in full (rest from reference TRBV5-1 and TRBJ1-4): KAGVTQTPRYLIKTRGQQVTLSCSPISGHRSVSWYQQTPGQGLQFLFEYFSETQRNKGNFPGRFSGRQFSNSRSEMNVSTLELGDSALYLCASTTGTGDEKLFFGSGTQLSVL.

The chain employs TRBV29-1 and TRBJ2-7; TRBD1 matches at 8 bases. Germline loops: CDR1 SQVTM, CDR2 ANQGSEA. V lost 6 bases and J lost 3; bases outside the gene matches: 10. The CDR3 is made up of 14 amino acids. The CDR3 nucleotides read TGCAGCGTCGATCAGGGGGCGGGTGGCTACGAGCAGTACTTC. Translation gives CSVDQGAGGYEQYF.

This sequence joins TRBV2 and TRBJ2-1; TRBD2 matches at 10 bases. Germline V lookup: CDR1 SNHLY, CDR2 FYNNEI. V shed 4 bases and J 6 bases; nucleotides not matched to a gene: 9. The CDR3 is 16 residues long. The CDR3 DNA is TGTGCCAGCAGTGGGCAGGGACTAGCGAGGGGCAATGAGCAGTTCTTC. Its protein is CASSGQGLARGNEQFF.

This clonotype was picked up many times. The chain is built from TRBV5-1 and TRBJ1-1; D remains ambiguous. V was cut by 4 bases and J by 5 bases, with 15 bases left in between. Per germline, CDR1 SGHRS and CDR2 YFSETQ. The CDR3 length is 14 residues. The CDR3 sequence is CASSRRPGGTEAFF. CDR3 nucleotide sequence: TGCGCCAGCAGCCGCCGTCCGGGAGGGACTGAAGCTTTCTTT.

J is TRBJ2-1 and V is TRBV10-3, with 11 positions matching TRBD2. The CDR3 has 16 residues. Germline trimming cut 5 bases from V and 6 bases from J; bases unmatched to any gene: 9. Per germline, CDR1 ENHRY and CDR2 SYGVKD. CDR3 nucleotides: TGTGCCATCAGTCTCTTAGCGGGAGGGGCTTCCAATGAGCAGTTCTTC. It codes for CAISLLAGGASNEQFF.

The chain combines TRBV6-6 with TRBJ2-3; D uncertain. Trimming removed 8 bases from V and 0 bases from J, with 12 bases in between. The CDR3 loop spans 14 amino acids. Germline CDR1 MNHNY, CDR2 SVGAGI (reference sequence). As DNA, the CDR3 is TGTGCCAGCGCAACCCAACTAAGCACAGATACGCAGTATTTT. Its translation: CASATQLSTDTQYF.

This clonotype was seen repeatedly, ten times or more. The rearrangement joins TRBV5-1 to TRBJ1-1; no firm D call. The CDR3 contains 18 residues. In germline, CDR1 is SGHRS, CDR2 YFSETQ. Trimming stripped 0 bases from V and 1 base from J, with 19 bases between. The CDR3 region is CASSLEVGLLGKNTEAFF. CDR3 bases: TGCGCCAGCAGCTTGGAGGTGGGGTTGCTCGGGAAGAACACTGAAGCTTTCTTT. The entire variable domain, with the rest obtained from reference TRBV5-1 and TRBJ1-1, is as follows: KAGVTQTPRYLIKTRGQQVTLSCSPISGHRSVSWYQQTPGQGLQFLFEYFSETQRNKGNFPGRFSGRQFSNSRSEMNVSTLELGDSALYLCASSLEVGLLGKNTEAFFGQGTRLTVV.

The chain employs TRBV7-2 and TRBJ2-5; D is perhaps TRBD2 (6 bases). The CDR3 covers 15 residues. The germline V and J ends were trimmed by 5 bases and 2 bases, with 15 bases remaining between them. Germline V lookup: CDR1 SGHTA, CDR2 FQGNSA. CDR3 coding DNA: TGTGCCAGCAGCCTTTCCAAGCGGGCTCAAGAGACCCAGTACTTC. Protein sequence: CASSLSKRAQETQYF.

Here the CDR3 reads CASSTGRQPQHF. CDR3 in DNA: TGTGCCAGCAGCACAGGGCGTCAGCCCCAGCATTTT. The J gene is TRBJ1-5, the V gene TRBV12-3 or TRBV12-4, with D possibly TRBD1 on 6 matching bases. The CDR3 extends over 12 amino acids. V lost 6 bases and J lost 6, with 9 bases in between.

This clonotype was detected many times. At one of its ends the junction is not consistent with the germline gene, which may arise from a read error. The chain carries TRBV15 and TRBJ2-7; the match to TRBD2 covers 9 bases. The CDR3 runs to 16 residues. Germline V CDR1 and CDR2: LNHNV, YYDKDF (reference sequence). The CDR3 protein is CATSRDRGSGRPIKDF. The CDR3 DNA sequence: TGTGCCACCAGCAGAGATCGGGGGAGCGGGAGGCCCATAAAGGACTTC.

At least ten counts were recorded for this clonotype. The chain joins TRBV28 to TRBJ2-7; 11 nucleotides align to TRBD1. With V trimmed by 8 bases and J by 4 bases, 7 bases remained unmatched. The CDR3 is made up of 14 amino acids. The germline CDR1 and CDR2 sequences are MDHEN and SYDVKM. CDR3 nucleotides: TGTGCCAGCCACTTAGGGACAGGGGGATACGAGCAGTACTTC. Amino acid sequence: CASHLGTGGYEQYF.

This clonotype was recorded a few times. The V call is TRBV20-1, the J call TRBJ2-3, with a possible D match to TRBD2 (6 bases). Between the trimmed V and J ends, which lost 2 bases and 4 bases, there was a span of 13 bases. Germline CDR1 is DFQATT and CDR2 is SNEGSKA (reference sequence). The CDR3 runs 14 residues. The DNA for the CDR3 is TGCAGTGCTAGATCGGGAGATGGGGCAGATACGCAGTATTTT. This translates into CSARSGDGADTQYF.

The rearrangement joins TRBV6-5 to TRBJ1-2; TRBD1 might be the D (5 bases). V lost 2 bases, J lost 8 bases, and 6 bases lay in between. The germline V gene encodes CDR1 MNHEY and CDR2 SVGAGI. The CDR3 length is 11 residues. CDR3 coding DNA: TGTGCCAGCAGTTACCCAGGGGGCTACACCTTC. It translates to CASSYPGGYTF.

Only a few counts were recorded for this clonotype. The chain has TRBV3-1 and TRBJ2-1; D gene unclear. V lost 5 bases, J lost 0 bases, and 11 bases lay in between. Germline CDR1 reads LGHDT; CDR2 reads YNNKEL (reference sequence). The CDR3 runs to 15 residues. CDR3 nucleotide sequence: TGTGCCAGCAGCACGCAACCGAGCTCCTACAATGAGCAGTTCTTC. Its translation is CASSTQPSSYNEQFF.

The CDR3 loop is CASQTGGRQPQHF. The CDR3 region has the DNA TGTGCCAGCCAAACAGGGGGCAGGCAGCCCCAGCATTTT. The chain uses TRBV6-6 and TRBJ1-5, with 9 bases aligning to TRBD1. The V and J ends lost 8 bases and 7 bases, in that order; junction bases with no gene match: 6. The CDR3 runs 13 residues. CDR1 is MNHNY, CDR2 SVGAGI, per germline (reference sequence).

This clonotype has a handful of counts. The chain is built from TRBV24-1 and TRBJ1-1, with 10 bases fitting TRBD1. The CDR3 spans 16 residues. Germline V gene data show CDR1 as KGHDR and CDR2 as SFDVKD. The V segment lost 3 bases and the J segment 2 bases; nucleotides outside the gene matches: 5. CDR3 bases: TGTGCCACCAGTGATCCGCGGACAGGGGGAAACACTGAAGCTTTCTTT. The encoded protein is CATSDPRTGGNTEAFF.

This clonotype was observed at least ten times. This sequence joins TRBV20-1 and TRBJ2-3; TRBD2 matches 11 bases. Trimming at V came to 0 bases and at J to 2 bases, leaving 1 base not matched to a gene. Germline CDR1 and CDR2: DFQATT and SNEGSKA (reference sequence). This CDR3 comprises 15 residues. CDR3 in amino acids: CSARETSGNTDTQYF. The CDR3, as DNA: TGCAGTGCTAGAGAGACTAGCGGGAACACAGATACGCAGTATTTT.

The rearrangement joins TRBV2 to TRBJ2-1, with 10 bases matching TRBD2. CDR3 size: 15 residues. Unmatched junction bases numbered 7, after V lost 3 bases and J lost 8 bases. Germline CDR1 is SNHLY and CDR2 is FYNNEI. The chain's CDR3 is CASSERLAGVYEQFF. DNA for the CDR3: TGTGCCAGCAGTGAGCGCCTAGCGGGAGTGTATGAGCAGTTCTTC.

This clonotype was found many times. This chain joins TRBV2 and TRBJ2-7; 10 bases map to TRBD2. The CDR3 extends over 15 amino acids. Germline CDR1 reads SNHLY; CDR2 reads FYNNEI. Losses at the gene ends were 1 base for V and 4 bases for J; bases not matched to a gene: 4. For the CDR3, the DNA is TGTGCCAGCAGTGAAGGAGCGGGAGGGATATACGAGCAGTACTTC. Amino acid sequence: CASSEGAGGIYEQYF.

This clonotype was detected ten times or more. The CDR3 bases are TGTGCCAGCAGTGAACCGGGAAGTCGCAATGAGCAGTTCTTC. Protein: CASSEPGSRNEQFF. This sequence joins TRBV6-1 and TRBJ2-1; TRBD2 might be the D (5 bases). The CDR3 is made up of 14 amino acids. In germline, CDR1 is MNHNS, CDR2 SASEGT. With 2 bases removed from V and 6 bases from J, the gap between germline ends came to 11 bases.

This clonotype was seen a handful of times. CDR3 region: CASSPGLLSSTDTQYF. The CDR3 nucleotides read TGCGCCAGCAGCCCGGGACTCCTCTCTAGCACAGATACGCAGTATTTT. The chain uses TRBV5-1 and TRBJ2-3; D might be TRBD2 (6 bases). The CDR3 is made up of 16 amino acids. CDR1 and CDR2 (germline): SGHRS, YFSETQ. Trimming took 4 bases from V and 0 from J, leaving 15 bases between them. The entire variable domain, with the rest obtained from reference TRBV5-1 and TRBJ2-3, is as follows: KAGVTQTPRYLIKTRGQQVTLSCSPISGHRSVSWYQQTPGQGLQFLFEYFSETQRNKGNFPGRFSGRQFSNSRSEMNVSTLELGDSALYLCASSPGLLSSTDTQYFGPGTRLTVL.